The 7 T cell receptor beta chains listed next were all sequenced from one sample in a study of T cell changes during pregnancy in multiple sclerosis. Libraries were prepared by immunoSEQ multiplex PCR; TCRdb keeps only in-frame clonotypes and omits some of them. Among 70,000 to 95,000 clones, about 94% were seen once, and the ten largest hold roughly 2.4%. The input for sequencing was peripheral blood, taken in the third trimester of pregnancy. These receptors were taken from a female donor with multiple sclerosis, enrolled in a pregnancy study.

The J gene is TRBJ1-3, the V gene TRBV5-8; 9 bases line up with TRBD1. This CDR3 spans 18 amino acids. J was trimmed by 0 bases and V by 4 bases; bases with no gene match: 11. Germline assignment: CDR1 SGHTS and CDR2 YDEGEE. The CDR3 DNA reads TGTGCCAGCAGCCCTCCGGGACAGGGAGCAAACTCTGGAAACACCATATATTTT. This gives the protein CASSPPGQGANSGNTIYF.

The V gene is TRBV2, the J gene TRBJ1-1, with a tentative D call TRBD1 (5 bases). V dropped 4 bases and J dropped 0 bases, with 6 bases sitting between them. Germline lookup yields CDR1 SNHLY and CDR2 FYNNEI. This CDR3 comprises 13 residues. The CDR3 sequence is CASSGQMNTEAFF. The DNA for the CDR3 is TGTGCCAGCAGTGGACAGATGAACACTGAAGCTTTCTTT. Full variable domain (remainder filled in from reference TRBV2 and TRBJ1-1): EPEVTQTPSHQVTQMGQEVILRCVPISNHLYFYWYRQILGQKVEFLVSFYNNEISEKSEIFDDQFSVERPDGSNFTLKIRSTKLEDSAMYFCASSGQMNTEAFFGQGTRLTVV.

This chain connects TRBV5-1 to TRBJ2-1, with 8 bases lining up with TRBD2. CDR3 length: 18 residues. The germline CDR1 and CDR2 sequences are SGHRS and YFSETQ. V was pared by 0 bases and J by 2 bases, with 10 bases of the junction left unmatched. The CDR3 here is CASSLEATSAGAYNEQFF. In DNA, the CDR3 is TGCGCCAGCAGCTTGGAGGCCACGTCAGCGGGGGCCTACAATGAGCAGTTCTTC.

The chain couples TRBV27 to TRBJ2-7, with TRBD1 matching 7 bases. The CDR3 is 12 amino acids. The germline CDR1 and CDR2 sequences are MNHEY and SMNVEV (reference sequence). V shed 8 bases, J shed 1 base, and the junction held 2 bases outside the gene matches. CDR3 amino acids: CASSTGSYEQYF. For the CDR3, the DNA is TGTGCCAGCTCGACAGGGTCCTACGAGCAGTACTTC.

The chain joins TRBV2 to TRBJ2-1; no clear D. CDR3 size: 12 residues. From germline, CDR1 is SNHLY and CDR2 FYNNEI. Trimming took off 4 bases at V and 4 bases at J, with 5 bases between the two ends. The CDR3 coding sequence is TGTGCCAGCAGTGCCCAGTACAATGAGCAGTTCTTC. Translating gives CASSAQYNEQFF. Together with reference TRBV2 and TRBJ2-1, the CDR3 gives the full variable domain: EPEVTQTPSHQVTQMGQEVILRCVPISNHLYFYWYRQILGQKVEFLVSFYNNEISEKSEIFDDQFSVERPDGSNFTLKIRSTKLEDSAMYFCASSAQYNEQFFGPGTRLTVL.

The rearrangement joins TRBV14 to TRBJ1-4, with D hard to call. CDR1 and CDR2 (germline): SGHDN, FVKESK. CDR3 size: 14 residues. Trimming cost V 0 bases and J 4 bases, with 6 bases left between them. The CDR3 reads CASSQDSFNEKLFF. The CDR3 DNA reads TGTGCCAGCAGCCAAGATTCCTTTAATGAAAAACTGTTTTTT.

This clone was picked up a small number of times. The chain links TRBV29-1 to TRBJ1-2, with a possible D match to TRBD1 (5 bases). The CDR3 runs 10 residues. Trimming shortened V by 6 bases and J by 9 bases, and 11 bases separated the two germline ends. The germline V gene encodes CDR1 SQVTM and CDR2 ANQGSEA. CDR3 in amino acids: CSVAQGSYTF. CDR3 coding DNA: TGCAGCGTAGCCCAGGGTAGCTACACCTTC.